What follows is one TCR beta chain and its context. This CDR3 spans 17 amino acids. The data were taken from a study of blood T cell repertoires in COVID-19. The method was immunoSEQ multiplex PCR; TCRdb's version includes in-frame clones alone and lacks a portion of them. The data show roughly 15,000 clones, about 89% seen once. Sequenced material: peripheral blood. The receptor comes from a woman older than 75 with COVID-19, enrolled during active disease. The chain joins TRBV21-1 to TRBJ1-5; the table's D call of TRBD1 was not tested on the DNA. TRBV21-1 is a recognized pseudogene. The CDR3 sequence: CASSKAPYRQGNQPQHF. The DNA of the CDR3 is TGTGCCAGCAGCAAAGCGCCCTACAGGCAAGGCAATCAGCCCCAGCATTTT.